The rows below give T cell receptor beta chains drawn from one sample of a study of cytomegalovirus exposure and HLA in healthy donors. Here immunoSEQ multiplex PCR was the method, and the copy in TCRdb shows in-frame clones only, minus some. The table lists about 140,000 clones, roughly 75% of them singletons. Sequencing was carried out using PBMCs. All receptors come from a man between 25 and 39 years old in good health. Each CDR3 is given with its conserved first and last residue. Fields, in order: D gene, V gene, J gene, clone size, CDR3 DNA, CDR3 protein. D genes are given only for firm matches. Clone sizes are given selectively: once, few, many, or a class where the clone is expanded.

>TRBD2|TRBV5-1|TRBJ2-1|-
TGCGCCAGCAGCCCCGGGGCTAGCGGCTACAATGAGCAGTTCTTC
CASSPGASGYNEQFF
>TRBD2|TRBV6-1|TRBJ2-3|-
TGTGCCAGCAGTGAGTTCTGGTGGGAGGGCCGCATAGATACGCAGTATTTT
CASSEFWWEGRIDTQYF
>-|TRBV11-2|TRBJ2-7|many
TGTGCCAGCAGCTACGACTCCGGCGAGCAGTACTTC
CASSYDSGEQYF
>TRBD2|TRBV7-8|TRBJ2-7|-
TGTGCCAGCAGCTTTGACGTGGGGGGCTGGGCGGGAGGCTACGAGCAGTACTTC
CASSFDVGGWAGGYEQYF
>-|TRBV27|TRBJ2-1|-
TGTGCCAGCAGTTTGGTGACCCTCGGGAACAATGAGCAGTTCTTC
CASSLVTLGNNEQFF
>-|TRBV7-9|TRBJ2-1|-
TGTGCCAGCAGCTTAGGGGGACTGCAGCAGTTCTTC
CASSLGGLQQFF
>-|TRBV28|TRBJ2-3|-
TGTGCCAGCAGTTTCGAGGTACGCACAGATACGCAGTATTTT
CASSFEVRTDTQYF
>-|TRBV7-8|TRBJ1-5|once
TGTGCCAGCAGCTTAGACAGGTATCAGCCCCAGCATTTT
CASSLDRYQPQHF
>-|TRBV19|TRBJ2-7|-
TGTGCCAGTAGTATCCCCGGGAAAACATACGAGCAGTACTTC
CASSIPGKTYEQYF
>TRBD1|TRBV14|TRBJ1-1|-
TGTGCCAGCAGCCAAGAAGGGGGCAGGCCGAACACTGAAGCTTTCTTT
CASSQEGGRPNTEAFF
>-|TRBV6-6|TRBJ2-4|-
TGTGCCAGCAGTTACTCTCCGGGAAACATTCAGTACTTC
CASSYSPGNIQYF
>TRBD2|TRBV4-3|TRBJ2-7|-
TGCGCCAGCAGCCAAGAGAAGCAGCGGGAGGGCCCTTACGAGCAGTACTTC
CASSQEKQREGPYEQYF
>TRBD2|TRBV5-1|TRBJ2-1|few
TGCGCCAGCAGCTTGGGGCTAGCGGGGTACAATGAGCAGTTCTTC
CASSLGLAGYNEQFF
>TRBD2|TRBV27|TRBJ2-7|once
TGTGCCAGCAGGGGCCTCCTGGGGGGGTACGAGGAGGACGAGCAGTACTTC
CASRGLLGGYEEDEQYF
>-|TRBV19|TRBJ1-2|-
TGTGCCAGTGCAAGCGGGATGGAACGCTATGGCTACACCTTC
CASASGMERYGYTF
>TRBD2|TRBV7-2|TRBJ2-7|once
TGTGCCAGCAGCCTGACTAGCGGGAGCAACGAGCAGTACTTC
CASSLTSGSNEQYF
>TRBD1|TRBV18|TRBJ2-5|-
TGTGCCAGCTCTCAAGGGACAGGCGGAGAGACCCAGTACTTC
CASSQGTGGETQYF
>-|TRBV25-1|TRBJ2-7|few
TGTGCCAGCAGGGGTGGACAGCCCTACGAGCAGTACTTC
CASRGGQPYEQYF
>TRBD1|TRBV7-9|TRBJ2-3|few
TGTTCCAGCAGCCCACGTTGGCAGGGGGCAGTCACAGATACGCAGTATTTT
CSSSPRWQGAVTDTQYF
>-|TRBV7-9|TRBJ2-1|-
TGTGCCAGCAGCTTAAGAGGGTACAATGAGCAGTTCTTC
CASSLRGYNEQFF